The 20 T cell receptor beta chains listed next were all sequenced from one sample in a study of regulatory T cells in long-lasting Graves disease (dated by TCRdb to the early 2020s). In light of the paper, this sample's time point label describes: newly diagnosed GD, antithyroid drugs for less than 3 months. For both TCR sequencing and RNA sequencing, RNA was extracted from PBMCs using TRIzol. The library was generated by multiplex PCR. This sample was sequenced with an Illumina HiSeq 4000. CDR3 regions were amplified by Arm-PCR with iRepertoire HTBI primers to construct TCR beta libraries. Clones were called with MiXCR by TCRdb after fastp trimmed the public reads at Q25, and only in-frame beta chains were retained. Entries are consolidated by CDR3 protein sequence, retaining the most common genes and DNA. The sample contains about 540,000 distinct CDR3 sequences, roughly 14% of them found a single time. Of the sample, under 10% falls within the top ten clones.

These data were likewise used in another study, on T cells in Graves' hyperthyroidism and ophthalmopathy.

The sequences come from peripheral blood mononuclear cells (PBMCs), collected at new diagnosis, from a patient treated with antithyroid drugs. The receptors shown here come from a man younger than 40 with Graves disease. Donor details come from another sample of the same person, matched by shared clones.

This clonotype came up many times. The chain has TRBV28 and TRBJ1-5, with a tentative D call TRBD1 (5 bases). Germline CDR1 is MDHEN and CDR2 is SYDVKM. Trimming shortened V by 6 bases and J by 0 bases, and 15 bases separated the two germline ends. This CDR3 has 16 residues. CDR3 coding DNA: TGTGCCAGCAGAATCGGGACGGTCTATAGCAATCAGCCCCAGCATTTT. This codes for CASRIGTVYSNQPQHF.

This clonotype was seen repeatedly, ten times or more. This chain links TRBV12-3 or TRBV12-4 with TRBJ1-1; D is unresolved. The CDR3 has 14 residues. Trimming cost V 0 bases and J 3 bases, with 8 bases left between them. CDR3 sequence: CASSLASWDTEAFF. DNA of the CDR3: TGTGCCAGCAGTTTAGCGAGCTGGGACACTGAAGCTTTCTTT.

This rearrangement joins TRBV5-1 to TRBJ2-2; 14 bases map to TRBD2. With 3 bases clipped from V and 4 bases from J, the junction kept 14 bases outside the gene matches. The CDR3 is 20 residues long. Germline loops: CDR1 SGHRS, CDR2 YFSETQ. CDR3 sequence (DNA): TGCGCCAGCAGCTCGACCCCGACTAGCGGGAGGGCCACGGGCACCGGGGAGCTGTTTTTT. It is translated as CASSSTPTSGRATGTGELFF.

Regarding this clonotype: Given the absence of the conserved phenylalanine or tryptophan at the CDR3 end, a read error is likely. The chain has TRBV27 and TRBJ2-7, with TRBD1 identical over 9 bases. In germline, CDR1 is MNHEY, CDR2 SMNVEV (reference sequence). With V trimmed by 4 bases and J by 9 bases, 13 bases remained unmatched. The CDR3 spans 15 residues. CDR3 protein: CASSYRPGTGNWQYL. The CDR3 coding sequence is TGTGCCAGCAGTTACCGGCCCGGGACAGGGAACTGGCAGTACCTC.

There are many counts of this clonotype. The chain uses TRBV12-3 or TRBV12-4 and TRBJ2-7; TRBD2 agrees at 7 bases. The CDR3 is 15 residues long. V gave up 6 bases and J gave up 3 bases; unmatched junction bases: 11. The CDR3 here is CASSPFGAGIYEQYF. CDR3 nucleotides: TGTGCCAGCAGCCCTTTTGGAGCGGGGATCTACGAGCAGTACTTC.

A few counts support this clonotype. This chain connects TRBV13 to TRBJ1-4; D is perhaps TRBD1 (6 bases). V lost 5 bases and J lost 7, with 11 bases in between. The CDR3 has 13 residues. CDR1 is PRHDT, CDR2 FYEKMQ, per germline (reference sequence). CDR3 amino acids: CASSRGGGEKLFF. CDR3 nucleotide sequence: TGTGCCAGCAGCCGGGGGGGCGGTGAAAAACTGTTTTTT.

In this sample, this clonotype turned up many times. The rearrangement uses TRBV29-1 and TRBJ1-1; D is undetermined. Germline V gene sequence: CDR1 SQVTM, CDR2 ANQGSEA. The CDR3 is 12 amino acids. Trimming removed 7 bases at V and 0 bases at J, with 9 bases between. The CDR3 coding sequence is TGCAGCGCCCTGAGGATGAACACTGAAGCTTTCTTT. The encoded protein is CSALRMNTEAFF.

This clonotype was counted ten times or more. The chain recombines TRBV12-3 or TRBV12-4 with TRBJ1-2, with 8 bases lining up with TRBD1. The CDR3 has 13 residues. The V and J ends lost 5 bases and 8 bases, in that order; junction bases with no gene match: 7. This chain's CDR3 is CASSPGTGWGYTF. The DNA for the CDR3 is TGTGCCAGCAGTCCCGGGACAGGATGGGGCTACACCTTC.

Many counts were recorded for this clonotype. The chain uses TRBV20-1 and TRBJ1-2, with D perhaps matching TRBD1 (6 bases). V was cut by 0 bases and J by 3 bases, with 17 bases left in between. Looked up from germline, CDR1 is DFQATT and CDR2 is SNEGSKA (reference sequence). The CDR3 runs to 16 residues. DNA for the CDR3: TGCAGTGCTAGAGATATGGTTGCCGGGGGCGACTATGGCTACACCTTC. This codes for CSARDMVAGGDYGYTF.

This clonotype was observed at least ten times. This chain links TRBV5-6 with TRBJ2-7, with 10 bases fitting TRBD2. The germline CDR1 and CDR2 sequences are SGHDT and YYEEEE. J lost 6 bases, V lost 2 bases, and 8 bases had no gene match. The CDR3 consists of 15 residues. CDR3 coding DNA: TGTGCCAGCAGCTTCCTTCTAGCGGGAGAGGGCGAGCAGTACTTC. Amino acid sequence: CASSFLLAGEGEQYF.

This clonotype was observed many times. This chain joins TRBV12-3 or TRBV12-4 and TRBJ1-5; maybe TRBD1 (5 bases). CDR3 size: 14 residues. The ends were cut back, 5 bases at V and 6 bases at J, with 14 bases in the middle. The CDR3, as DNA: TGTGCCAGCAGTGGCAGGGTAAGGGCTCAGCCCCAGCATTTT. Translating gives CASSGRVRAQPQHF.

This clonotype was counted at least ten times. The J gene is TRBJ1-6, the V gene TRBV12-3 or TRBV12-4; tentatively, D is TRBD1 (6 bases). V lost 4 bases and J 8 bases, leaving 12 bases between the germline ends. The CDR3 covers 14 residues. CDR3 sequence: CASSYRARYSPLHF. CDR3 DNA sequence: TGTGCCAGCAGTTACAGGGCCCGGTATTCACCCCTCCACTTT.

This clonotype was counted between two and nine times. The V call is TRBV9, the J call TRBJ2-5; 7 bases align to TRBD2. The CDR3 totals 15 residues. V shed 0 bases, J shed 2 bases, and the junction held 4 bases outside the gene matches. Germline CDR1 and CDR2: SGDLS and YYNGEE. DNA for the CDR3: TGTGCCAGCAGCGTAGGCGGGAGTACACAAGAGACCCAGTACTTC. Protein product: CASSVGGSTQETQYF.

In its sample, this clonotype was seen many times. The J gene is TRBJ2-3, the V gene TRBV11-2; 12 nucleotides agree with TRBD2. The CDR3 length is 15 residues. CDR1 is SGHAT, CDR2 FQNNGV, per germline. J lost 5 bases, V lost 3 bases, and 3 bases had no gene match. The DNA for the CDR3 is TGTGCCAGCAGCTTCCTAGCGGGAGGGTTAGATACGCAGTATTTT. This encodes CASSFLAGGLDTQYF.

This clonotype was observed many times. The chain employs TRBV2 and TRBJ1-5; no clear D. Germline V gene lookup returns CDR1 SNHLY and CDR2 FYNNEI. V lost 6 bases, J lost 5 bases, and 17 bases lay in between. The CDR3 runs 15 residues. CDR3 DNA: TGTGCCAGCAGCCGACCCCCGGACGGTGATCAGCCCCAGCATTTT. Translated: CASSRPPDGDQPQHF.

This clonotype was recorded at least ten times. The rearrangement uses TRBV20-1 and TRBJ1-2; 10 bases match TRBD1. There are 12 residues in the CDR3. The V segment lost 6 bases and the J segment 7 bases; nucleotides outside the gene matches: 5. Germline V CDR1 and CDR2: DFQATT, SNEGSKA (reference sequence). The CDR3 spells CSARQGARGYTF. As DNA, the CDR3 is TGCAGTGCCCGACAGGGGGCTCGTGGCTACACCTTC.

This clonotype came up many times. The chain links TRBV30 to TRBJ2-2, with D unclear. The CDR3 is made up of 15 amino acids. The V end was cut by 0 bases, the J end by 2 bases, with 10 bases between. The germline CDR1 and CDR2 sequences are GTSNPN and SVGIG (reference sequence). CDR3: CAWSVKLANTGELFF. The CDR3 nucleotides read TGTGCCTGGAGTGTAAAGTTGGCCAACACCGGGGAGCTGTTTTTT.

In its sample, this clonotype was seen many times. V is TRBV7-9 and J is TRBJ1-2, with a possible D match to TRBD1 (6 bases). CDR3 length: 13 amino acids. CDR1 is SEHNR and CDR2 is FQNEAQ in the germline V gene (reference sequence). V lost 5 bases and J lost 4, with 11 bases in between. The CDR3 DNA sequence: TGTGCCAGCAGCCCCGGGACAACCTATGGCTACACCTTC. It codes for CASSPGTTYGYTF.

In this sample, this clonotype turned up many times. V gene TRBV10-1 combines with J gene TRBJ2-2; no clear D. The CDR3 totals 14 residues. CDR1 is WNHNN and CDR2 is SYGVQD in the germline V gene (reference sequence). The V and J ends lost 3 bases and 5 bases respectively, with 10 bases between them. The chain's CDR3 is CASSESTLTGELFF. DNA for the CDR3: TGCGCCAGCAGTGAATCGACTCTAACCGGGGAGCTGTTTTTT.

This clonotype was picked up a small number of times. The chain combines TRBV5-1 with TRBJ2-3, with D unresolved. Germline lookup yields CDR1 SGHRS and CDR2 YFSETQ. The V gene lost 4 bases and the J gene lost 3 bases, with 15 bases spanning the gap. The CDR3 loop spans 15 amino acids. The CDR3 region is CASSASVQRTDTQYF. In nucleotides, the CDR3 is TGCGCCAGCAGCGCCTCCGTACAGAGAACAGATACGCAGTATTTT.